The source of this T cell receptor beta chain is a study of response to subunit inactivated influenza vaccine. On this clonotype: What it binds is unknown.

TCRdb reprocessed the RT-PCR reads with MiXCR, giving one entry per CDR3 protein. The sample yields 540,000 or so distinct CDR3 sequences, over 10% seen once. Study-level results: The authors suggested that every seasonal influenza vaccination recruits few new T cells.

In germline, CDR1 is SGHTA, CDR2 FQGNSA. V gave up 5 bases and J gave up 10 bases; unmatched junction bases: 7. CDR3 length: 13 amino acids. This clonotype was sampled from a man aged 50 or older who received an inactivated influenza vaccine. The V call is TRBV7-2, the J call TRBJ2-1; 8 bases match TRBD1. The material was PBMCs from blood, obtained roughly 45 days after vaccination. CDR3 in amino acids: CASSQDRVGEQFF. The CDR3 nucleotides read TGTGCCAGCAGCCAGGACAGGGTCGGGGAGCAGTTCTTC.